The T cell receptor beta chain under discussion was sequenced for a study of T cell repertoires in aging, cancer and after chemotherapy. CDR1 SNHLY and CDR2 FYNNEI come from the germline V gene. The CDR3 has 13 amino acids. V was clipped by 4 bases and J by 1 base, with 8 bases between them. Rearranged V-D-J TRB sequences were amplified with a mixed TRB-A/B primer pool. Using its own MiXCR run on the multiplex PCR reads, TCRdb lists one record per CDR3 protein. This table has about 12,000 distinct CDR3 sequences, around a quarter appearing once. Peripheral blood genomic DNA, not sorted cells or RNA, was the template.

This chain joins TRBV2 and TRBJ2-7; D unclear. What was sequenced was blood. The TCR sequence derives from a human donor in good health. CDR3 nucleotide sequence: TGTGCCAGCAGTGGGACCCGGTCCTACGAGCAGTACTTC. The encoded protein is CASSGTRSYEQYF. Together with reference TRBV2 and TRBJ2-7, the CDR3 gives the full variable domain: EPEVTQTPSHQVTQMGQEVILRCVPISNHLYFYWYRQILGQKVEFLVSFYNNEISEKSEIFDDQFSVERPDGSNFTLKIRSTKLEDSAMYFCASSGTRSYEQYFGPGTRLTVT.